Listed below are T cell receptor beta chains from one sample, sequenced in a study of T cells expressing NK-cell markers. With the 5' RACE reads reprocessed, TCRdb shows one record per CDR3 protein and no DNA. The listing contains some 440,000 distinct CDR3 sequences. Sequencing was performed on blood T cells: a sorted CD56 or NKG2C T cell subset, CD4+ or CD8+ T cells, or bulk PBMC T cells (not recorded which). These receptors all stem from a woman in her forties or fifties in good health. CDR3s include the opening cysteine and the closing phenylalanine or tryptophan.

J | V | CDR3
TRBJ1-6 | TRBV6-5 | CASRPTGRNSPLHF
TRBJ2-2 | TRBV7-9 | CASSLKAGQLNTGELFF
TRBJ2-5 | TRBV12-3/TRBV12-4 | CASSLSPAGGETQYF
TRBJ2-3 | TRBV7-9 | CASSWMGVNTDTQYF
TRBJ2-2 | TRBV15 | CATSREASGATGELFF
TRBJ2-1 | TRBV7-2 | CASSLKSASAGNEQFF
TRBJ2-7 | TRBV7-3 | CASSLGTGFGEQYF
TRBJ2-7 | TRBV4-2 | CASSLGKTGSYEQYF
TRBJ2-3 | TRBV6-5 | CASRWLAGPGDTQYF
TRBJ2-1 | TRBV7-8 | CASSFKDPGSYNEQFF
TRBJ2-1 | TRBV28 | CASSYTGQGHNEQFF
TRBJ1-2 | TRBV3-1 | CASSQQNNYGYTF
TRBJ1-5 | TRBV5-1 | CASSQIGDGNQPQHF
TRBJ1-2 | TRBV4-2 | CASSHSSAGPGDYGYTF
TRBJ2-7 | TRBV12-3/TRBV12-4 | CASSSGTSGGVYEQYF
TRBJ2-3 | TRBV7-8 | CASSLGTTSTDTQYF
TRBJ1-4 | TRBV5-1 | CASSSVNAGEKLFF
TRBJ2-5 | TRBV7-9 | CASSWPGLAVQETQYF
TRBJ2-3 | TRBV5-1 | CASSLSSERDTQYF
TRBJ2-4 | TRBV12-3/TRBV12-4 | CASSPSGSAKNIQYF
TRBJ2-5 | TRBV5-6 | CASSLYRDGETQYF
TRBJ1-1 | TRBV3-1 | CASTPSGAEMNTEAFF
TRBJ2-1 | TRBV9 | CASSVDAGTMEQFF
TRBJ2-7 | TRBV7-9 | CASSLAAAQPYEQYF
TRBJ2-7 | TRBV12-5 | CASGLVGGRRTTPYEQYF
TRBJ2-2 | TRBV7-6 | CASSFPSGELFF
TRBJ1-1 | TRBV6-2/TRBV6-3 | CASSHGPDPDGAFF